These T cell receptor beta chains were read from a single sample in a study of regulatory T cells in long-lasting Graves disease. TCRdb called the multiplex PCR reads again in MiXCR, with one record for every CDR3 protein. This table has about 560,000 distinct CDR3 sequences, about 16% appearing once. In addition, the sample was reused for a study of T cells in Graves' hyperthyroidism and ophthalmopathy.

The sequences come from peripheral blood mononuclear cells (PBMCs), collected at new diagnosis, from a patient treated with antithyroid drugs. These receptors were collected from a man in his late teens or twenties with Graves disease. Each CDR3 is given with its conserved first and last residue. The D gene is left open where the match is weak. The listing skips clone size in some rows; elsewhere it reads once, few, many or a size class.

>TRBV7-2|TRBJ2-5|many|TRBD2
TGTGCCAGCAGCGTCGGGACTAGCGGGAGAAGATTGGGAAAGACCCAGTACTTC
CASSVGTSGRRLGKTQYF
>TRBV25-1|TRBJ2-5|few|-
TGTGCCAGCAGTGAACAAGTTCCGGAGACCCAGTACTTC
CASSEQVPETQYF
>TRBV5-1|TRBJ2-7|few|TRBD2
TGCGCCAGCAGCTTGGCCGGCGGGACTAGCAACCACGAGCAGTACTTC
CASSLAGGTSNHEQYF
>TRBV4-1|TRBJ1-1|few|-
TGCGCCAGCAGTCACAGGAGAACCGAGAACACTGAAGCTTTCTTT
CASSHRRTENTEAFF
>TRBV7-3|TRBJ2-3|few|-
TGTGCCAGCAGCTACGGACAGGGAGGGTGGGCAGATACGCAGTATTTT
CASSYGQGGWADTQYF
>TRBV2|TRBJ2-1|few|TRBD2
TGTGCCAGCAACAAGCGGGAGGAAATTGGTGGGCAGTTCTTC
CASNKREEIGGQFF
>TRBV25-1|TRBJ2-5|few|-
TGTGCCAGCAGTGAGGACAACCAAGAGACCCAGTACTTC
CASSEDNQETQYF
>TRBV10-3|TRBJ2-5|few|-
TGTGCCATCAGTGAACAGGGGACTGGAGAGACCCAGTACTTC
CAISEQGTGETQYF
>TRBV7-3|TRBJ2-1|-|-
TGTGCCAGCAGCTTTCACCCGGGGGCCTACAATGAGCAGTTCTTC
CASSFHPGAYNEQFF
>TRBV12-3/TRBV12-4|TRBJ1-1|few|-
TGTGCCAGCAGTTTTCGGAGGGGCACTGAAGCTTTCTTT
CASSFRRGTEAFF
>TRBV30|TRBJ2-5|many|TRBD1
TGTGCCTGGAGTGTACTCGGGACAGGGGTTTCAGAGACCCAGTACTTC
CAWSVLGTGVSETQYF
>TRBV27|TRBJ2-7|many|-
TGTGCCAGCAGTCAAATGGACTATCCCTACGAGCAGTACTTC
CASSQMDYPYEQYF
>TRBV18|TRBJ1-5|many|TRBD1
TGTGCCAGCTCACCCTCCGGACAGGGGGCAGGTCAGCCCCAGCATTTT
CASSPSGQGAGQPQHF
>TRBV3-1|TRBJ1-6|-|-
TGTGCCAGCAGCCTCCGGTGGGATTCACCCCTCCACTTT
CASSLRWDSPLHF
>TRBV5-4|TRBJ1-2|-|TRBD1
TGTGCCGGCAGCTTGGCGACGGGACAGGGCTTCAGTTTTGGCTACACCTTC
CAGSLATGQGFSFGYTF
>TRBV6-2/TRBV6-3|TRBJ2-7|-|TRBD1
TGTGCCAGCAGTGGGACAGGGGAGGAGTGGTACGAGCAGTACTTC
CASSGTGEEWYEQYF
>TRBV20-1|TRBJ1-3|many|-
TGCAGTGCTAGAGAGGGTCAGGCTGGAAACACCATATATTTT
CSAREGQAGNTIYF
>TRBV5-1|TRBJ2-7|-|-
TGCGCCAGCAGCGACCAGGGGGGGGGCGAGCAGTACTTC
CASSDQGGGEQYF
>TRBV13|TRBJ2-1|few|TRBD2
TGTGCCAGCAGCGCTCCGGGACTAGCGGGAGGAGATACCTACAATGAGCAGTTCTTC
CASSAPGLAGGDTYNEQFF
>TRBV5-1|TRBJ2-1|few|-
TGCGCCAGCAGCTTGGGACTCTACGAAGCCAATGAGCAGTTCTTC
CASSLGLYEANEQFF
>TRBV12-3/TRBV12-4|TRBJ2-7|-|-
TGTGCCAGCAGCCGATTTGTCTACGAGCAGTACTTC
CASSRFVYEQYF
>TRBV28|TRBJ2-1|many|-
TGTGCCAGCAGTTTAGGGCGGGTCTACAATGAGCAGTTCTTC
CASSLGRVYNEQFF
>TRBV6-1|TRBJ1-2|many|-
TGTGCCAGCAGTCCGCAACACACGTACTATGGCTACACCTTC
CASSPQHTYYGYTF
>TRBV20-1|TRBJ2-1|few|-
TGCAGTGCATATTCCGGGACTTCGAGCTCCTACAATGAGCAGTTCTTC
CSAYSGTSSSYNEQFF
>TRBV19|TRBJ1-3|once|-
TGTGCCACCCGAAGCCCTGGAAACACCATATATTTT
CATRSPGNTIYF
>TRBV27|TRBJ1-2|few|-
TGTGCCAGCAGTTTATTGAGGGGTGAGAACTATGGCTACACCTTC
CASSLLRGENYGYTF
>TRBV2|TRBJ2-1|-|-
TGTGCCAGCAAGAGACAGCGCTCCTACAATGAGCAGTTCTTC
CASKRQRSYNEQFF
>TRBV18|TRBJ2-1|few|TRBD2
TGTGCCAGCTCACCGACCGGAGGTAGCGGGAGTGTAGGTGAGCAGTTCTTC
CASSPTGGSGSVGEQFF
>TRBV12-3/TRBV12-4|TRBJ2-7|few|TRBD2
TGTGCCAGCAGCCTAGCGGGAGCCTCCTACGAGCAGTACTTC
CASSLAGASYEQYF
>TRBV13|TRBJ2-7|many|TRBD1
TGTGCCAGCAGCCCCCGACAGGGAAGGGACGAGCAGTACTTC
CASSPRQGRDEQYF
>TRBV20-1|TRBJ1-5|-|TRBD1
TGCAGTGCTTGCTTGACAGGGACCGGAATGCCCCAGCATTTT
CSACLTGTGMPQHF
>TRBV30|TRBJ2-2|-|-
TGTGCCTGGAGTATAAGCGTTATCAGAGCCGGGGAGCTGTTTTTT
CAWSISVIRAGELFF
>TRBV27|TRBJ2-1|many|TRBD1
TGTGCCAGCAGTATAATTCCCGGGACAGGAGGTTACAATGAGCAGTTCTTC
CASSIIPGTGGYNEQFF
>TRBV3-1|TRBJ2-7|few|-
TGTGCCAGCAGCCAAGATAGGGCCGGTAGCTCCTACGAGCAGTACTTC
CASSQDRAGSSYEQYF
>TRBV6-2/TRBV6-3|TRBJ2-6|few|-
TGTGCCAGCACATCGCAGTTCTCTGGGGCCAACGTCCTGACTTTC
CASTSQFSGANVLTF
>TRBV5-6|TRBJ2-1|many|-
TGTGCCAGCAGCTTGGTTTTCGGTAGCTCCTACAATGAGCAGTTCTTC
CASSLVFGSSYNEQFF